These 25 T cell receptor beta chains share one sample of origin, sequenced in a study of T-cell memory formation after mild COVID-19. Via MiXCR, TCRdb re-called the 5' RACE reads, giving one row per CDR3 protein. Of 350,000 or so distinct CDR3 sequences in the sample, approximately 13% were seen once. Sequencing was carried out using PBMCs or a T cell subset sorted from them (not recorded which). The receptors were sampled from a man younger than 35 who had mild COVID-19 (a few samples of this study predate the infection). Cell type and time point are not known.

The chain carries TRBV4-3 and TRBJ1-1; D possibly corresponds to TRBD1 (5 bases). From germline, CDR1 is LGHNA and CDR2 YSLEER. With 0 bases removed from V and 5 bases from J, the gap between germline ends came to 19 bases. The CDR3 runs 17 residues. The CDR3 protein is CASSQDFKFGGGTEAFF. CDR3 DNA: TGCGCCAGCAGCCAAGACTTTAAGTTTGGGGGGGGTACTGAAGCTTTCTTT.

Only a few counts were recorded for this clonotype. The chain combines TRBV19 with TRBJ2-1; 9 bases line up with TRBD1. The CDR3 has 14 residues. CDR1 and CDR2 (germline): LNHDA, SQIVND (reference sequence). The V segment lost 5 bases and the J segment 9 bases; nucleotides outside the gene matches: 8. CDR3 nucleotides: TGTGCCAGTAGTTACGACAGGGGGAATGGTGAGCAGTTCTTC. It specifies CASSYDRGNGEQFF.

This clonotype was recorded many times. The chain combines TRBV20-1 with TRBJ2-3, with 12 bases fitting TRBD2. This CDR3 is built from 13 residues. Trimming cost V 5 bases and J 6 bases; bases outside gene matches: 3. Germline CDR1 is DFQATT and CDR2 is SNEGSKA (reference sequence). The CDR3 loop is CSAAGTSGDTQYF. The CDR3 DNA sequence: TGCAGTGCTGCCGGGACTAGCGGGGATACGCAGTATTTT.

The chain links TRBV5-8 to TRBJ2-7, with D uncertain. The length of the CDR3 is 12 residues. V was clipped by 2 bases and J by 4 bases, with 7 bases between them. Per the germline V gene, CDR1 is SGHTS and CDR2 is YDEGEE. The CDR3 spells CASSFQLYEQYF. The CDR3 nucleotides are TGTGCCAGCAGCTTTCAACTATACGAGCAGTACTTC.

This rearrangement joins TRBV20-1 to TRBJ2-5; D is possibly TRBD2 (5 bases). Germline V gene data show CDR1 as DFQATT and CDR2 as SNEGSKA (reference sequence). Trimming stripped 2 bases from V and 3 bases from J, with 13 bases between. The CDR3 is made up of 14 amino acids. In DNA form, the CDR3 reads TGCAGTGCTAGAAAATTTGACGGGGAAGAGACCCAGTACTTC. This translates into CSARKFDGEETQYF.

This chain uses TRBV20-1 with TRBJ2-6, with D perhaps matching TRBD1 (7 bases). The V and J ends lost 5 bases and 0 bases respectively, with 11 bases between them. The CDR3 spans 15 residues. Per the germline V gene, CDR1 is DFQATT and CDR2 is SNEGSKA (reference sequence). CDR3 sequence (DNA): TGCAGTGCTGGCCAGGGGGGCTCTGGGGCCAACGTCCTGACTTTC. It yields the protein CSAGQGGSGANVLTF.

There are many counts of this clonotype. The genes are TRBV12-3 or TRBV12-4 and TRBJ2-1; 7 positions match TRBD1. The CDR3 contains 14 residues. Unmatched junction bases numbered 5, after V lost 0 bases and J lost 9 bases. The CDR3 sequence is CASSLARGFSEQFF. DNA for the CDR3: TGTGCCAGCAGTTTAGCCAGGGGGTTTAGTGAGCAGTTCTTC.

As for this clonotype: A much larger clone differs from this one at a single base, so this may be a read error. V usage is TRBV2 and J usage is TRBJ2-6; the D is unclear. The ends were cut back, 3 bases at V and 1 base at J, with 1 base in the middle. From germline, CDR1 is SNHLY and CDR2 FYNNEI. The CDR3 runs to 13 residues. CDR3 nucleotides: TGTGCCAGCAGTGAGTCTGGGGCCAACGTCCTGACTTTC. It is translated as CASSESGANVLTF.

This clonotype was seen repeatedly, ten times or more. CDR3 bases: TGCGCCAGCAGCCAAGCGGGATCCACAGATACGCAGTATTTT. Translation gives CASSQAGSTDTQYF. This sequence joins TRBV4-3 and TRBJ2-3, with D perhaps TRBD2 (5 bases). The length of the CDR3 is 14 residues. Trimming removed 1 base at V and 2 bases at J, with 7 bases between. The germline CDR1 and CDR2 sequences are LGHNA and YSLEER.

The table lists this clonotype with a few counts. This chain uses TRBV9 with TRBJ2-2; D unresolved. The germline gives CDR1 SGDLS, CDR2 YYNGEE. Trimming removed 2 bases at V and 6 bases at J, with 8 bases between. CDR3 length: 13 amino acids. As DNA, the CDR3 is TGTGCCAGCAGCGTTTGGAGATCCGGGGAGCTGTTTTTT. Translating it yields CASSVWRSGELFF.

There are a few counts of this clonotype. This chain uses TRBV6-6 with TRBJ2-7, with TRBD2 matching over 14 bases. Germline V CDR1 and CDR2: MNHNY, SVGAGI (reference sequence). With 5 bases clipped from V and 7 bases from J, the junction kept 4 bases outside the gene matches. There are 14 residues in the CDR3. Here the CDR3 DNA reads TGTGCCAGCAGTACCGGGACTAGCGGGGGAGAGCAGTACGTC. This encodes CASSTGTSGGEQYV.

In the case of this clonotype: One end of the junction varies from germline; a read error may be responsible. The V and J genes are TRBV11-2 and TRBJ2-5, with 9 bases that match TRBD1. Per germline, CDR1 SGHAT and CDR2 FQNNGV. The CDR3 is made up of 13 amino acids. CDR3 amino acids: CASSPRQGGTKYF. As DNA, the CDR3 is TGTGCCAGCAGCCCCAGACAGGGGGGGACCAAGTACTTC.

V gene TRBV7-2 combines with J gene TRBJ1-2; D is perhaps TRBD1 (6 bases). CDR1 is SGHTA and CDR2 is FQGNSA in the germline V gene. The CDR3 sequence is 13 residues long. Trimming removed 6 bases at V and 8 bases at J, with 16 bases between. The CDR3 here is CASSPQGFYGYTF. The CDR3 DNA reads TGTGCCAGCAGTCCACAGGGTTTTTACGGCTACACCTTC.

This clonotype was recorded at least ten times. The V and J genes are TRBV12-3 or TRBV12-4 and TRBJ2-1; D tentatively fits TRBD1 or TRBD2 (5 bases each). This CDR3 contains 16 residues. V was shortened by 6 bases and J by 8 bases, with 23 bases between the two germline ends. CDR3 DNA: TGTGCCAGCAGGCGGGTAGGGACCCAAATGGGCTATGAGCAGTTCTTC. Translating it yields CASRRVGTQMGYEQFF.

The chain uses TRBV20-1 and TRBJ1-1, with D maybe TRBD1 (6 bases). Trimming stripped 3 bases from V and 2 bases from J, with 13 bases between. The length of the CDR3 is 14 residues. Per germline, CDR1 DFQATT and CDR2 SNEGSKA (reference sequence). DNA of the CDR3: TGCAGTGCTAGGGGAGGGGGGGGAAACACTGAAGCTTTCTTT. The encoded protein is CSARGGGGNTEAFF.

This clonotype occurred a few times. J is TRBJ2-7 and V is TRBV7-8, with 10 bases that match TRBD1. V dropped 4 bases and J dropped 7; count of bases not matched to a gene: 19. Germline loops: CDR1 SGHVS, CDR2 FQNEAQ. This CDR3 is 18 amino acids long. The CDR3 coding sequence is TGTGCCAGCAGCTCGCAAAAACGTAGGACAGGGGGGTTTCGGGAGCAGTACTTC. Translation: CASSSQKRRTGGFREQYF.

This clonotype was recorded at least ten times. The chain employs TRBV4-3 and TRBJ2-1, with TRBD2 as a possible D gene (6 bases). This CDR3 comprises 17 residues. Germline CDR1 LGHNA, CDR2 YSLEER. The V end was cut by 0 bases, the J end by 5 bases, with 17 bases between. The CDR3 bases are TGCGCCAGCAGCCAAGACGCGGGGCTAGCGAGTCACAATGAGCAGTTCTTC. This sequence encodes CASSQDAGLASHNEQFF.

The V and J genes are TRBV12-3 or TRBV12-4 and TRBJ2-3; 9 nucleotides agree with TRBD1. The V and J ends lost 6 bases and 2 bases, in that order; junction bases with no gene match: 12. The CDR3 has 17 residues. The CDR3 loop is CASSQTPGQGYTDTQYF. CDR3 DNA sequence: TGTGCCAGCAGCCAAACCCCGGGACAGGGTTACACAGATACGCAGTATTTT.

This sequence joins TRBV20-1 and TRBJ2-2; no clear D. There are 14 residues in the CDR3. Per germline, CDR1 DFQATT and CDR2 SNEGSKA (reference sequence). V was cut by 2 bases and J by 6 bases, with 13 bases left in between. CDR3 sequence: CSARSGRMAGELFF. DNA of the CDR3: TGCAGTGCTAGATCGGGCCGGATGGCCGGGGAGCTGTTTTTT.

The V gene is TRBV7-2, the J gene TRBJ1-5; D unclear. The CDR3 covers 15 residues. CDR1 SGHTA and CDR2 FQGNSA come from the germline V gene. The V and J ends lost 5 bases and 6 bases respectively, with 17 bases between them. The CDR3 region is CASSPGSNYGQPQHF. For the CDR3, the DNA is TGTGCCAGCAGCCCCGGTTCTAATTATGGTCAGCCCCAGCATTTT.

At least ten counts were recorded for this clonotype. The chain carries TRBV5-1 and TRBJ2-1; the match to TRBD2 covers 15 bases. There are 17 residues in the CDR3. J gave up 5 bases and V 4 bases, and 7 bases lay outside the gene matches. Per the germline V gene, CDR1 is SGHRS and CDR2 is YFSETQ. This chain's CDR3 is CASSDGTSGGPHNEQFF. In DNA form, the CDR3 reads TGCGCCAGCAGCGACGGGACTAGCGGGGGGCCTCACAATGAGCAGTTCTTC.

This clonotype appeared a few times. The chain has TRBV19 and TRBJ1-5; D gene unclear. The germline V and J ends were trimmed by 3 bases and 1 base, with 7 bases remaining between them. CDR3 length: 14 amino acids. In germline, CDR1 is LNHDA, CDR2 SQIVND (reference sequence). In DNA form, the CDR3 reads TGTGCCAGTAGTATGGTACTGAGCAATCAGCCCCAGCATTTT. Protein: CASSMVLSNQPQHF.

The V gene is TRBV5-5, the J gene TRBJ1-5, with unresolved D. Trimming took 4 bases from V and 0 from J, leaving 8 bases between them. The CDR3 runs 14 residues. The germline V gene encodes CDR1 SGHKS and CDR2 YYEKEE (reference sequence). In DNA, the CDR3 is TGTGCCAGCAGCAGAGGCGATAGCAATCAGCCCCAGCATTTT. Amino acid sequence: CASSRGDSNQPQHF.

This clonotype has just a few counts. The chain has TRBV11-2 and TRBJ1-5, with a tentative D call TRBD1 (6 bases). This CDR3 contains 15 residues. V lost 5 bases and J 0 bases, leaving 11 bases between the germline ends. Germline assignment: CDR1 SGHAT and CDR2 FQNNGV. The CDR3 loop reads CASSRDRHSNQPQHF. For the CDR3, the DNA is TGTGCCAGCAGCCGCGACAGGCATAGCAATCAGCCCCAGCATTTT.

The chain links TRBV6-6 to TRBJ2-7; perhaps TRBD2 as D (5 bases). Germline assignment: CDR1 MNHNY and CDR2 SVGAGI (reference sequence). The CDR3 is made up of 19 amino acids. Trimming left V 0 bases short and J 5 bases short, with 26 bases between. The CDR3 here is CASSYSIISWTEVSHEQYF. For the CDR3, the DNA is TGTGCCAGCAGTTACTCGATCATTTCATGGACGGAGGTTTCCCACGAGCAGTACTTC.